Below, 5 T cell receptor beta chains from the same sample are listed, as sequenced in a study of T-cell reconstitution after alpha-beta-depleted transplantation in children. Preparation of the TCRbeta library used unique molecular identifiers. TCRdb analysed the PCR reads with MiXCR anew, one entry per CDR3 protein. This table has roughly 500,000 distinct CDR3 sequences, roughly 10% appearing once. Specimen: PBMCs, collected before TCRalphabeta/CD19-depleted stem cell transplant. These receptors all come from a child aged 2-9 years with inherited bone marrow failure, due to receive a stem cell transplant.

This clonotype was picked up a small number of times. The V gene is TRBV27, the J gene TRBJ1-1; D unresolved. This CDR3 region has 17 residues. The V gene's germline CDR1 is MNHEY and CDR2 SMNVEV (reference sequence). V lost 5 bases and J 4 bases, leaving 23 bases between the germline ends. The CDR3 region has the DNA TGTGCCAGCAGTCCCCTTGATTATTATCGGGCGAGCACTGAAGCTTTCTTT. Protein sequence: CASSPLDYYRASTEAFF.

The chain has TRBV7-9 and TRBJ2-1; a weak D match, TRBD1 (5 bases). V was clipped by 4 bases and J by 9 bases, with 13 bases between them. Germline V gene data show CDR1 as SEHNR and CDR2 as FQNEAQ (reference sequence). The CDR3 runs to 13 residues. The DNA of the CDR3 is TGTGCCAGCAGCTCCCCCCGAAGGGGTGAGCAGTTCTTC. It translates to CASSSPRRGEQFF.

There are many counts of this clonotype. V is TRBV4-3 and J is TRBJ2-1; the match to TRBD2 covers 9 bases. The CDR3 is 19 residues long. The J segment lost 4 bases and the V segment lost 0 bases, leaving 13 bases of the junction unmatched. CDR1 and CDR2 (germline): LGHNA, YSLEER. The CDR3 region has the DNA TGCGCCAGCAGCCAAGAATGGGATTCGGCGGGAGGGGCGTACAATGAGCAGTTCTTC. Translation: CASSQEWDSAGGAYNEQFF.

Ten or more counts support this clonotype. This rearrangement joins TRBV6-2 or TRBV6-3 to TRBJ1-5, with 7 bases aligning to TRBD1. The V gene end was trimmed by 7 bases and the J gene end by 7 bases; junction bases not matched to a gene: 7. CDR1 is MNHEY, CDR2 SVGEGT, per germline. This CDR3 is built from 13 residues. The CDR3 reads CASTRDSGQPQHF. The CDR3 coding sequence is TGTGCCAGCACCCGGGACAGTGGACAGCCCCAGCATTTT.

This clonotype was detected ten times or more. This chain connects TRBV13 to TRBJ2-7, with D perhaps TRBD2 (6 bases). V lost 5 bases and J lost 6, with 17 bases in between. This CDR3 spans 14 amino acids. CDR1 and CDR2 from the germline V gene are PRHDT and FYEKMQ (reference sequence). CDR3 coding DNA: TGTGCCAGCAGCCCGCGAAGGCCTAGCGTCGAGCAGTACTTC. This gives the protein CASSPRRPSVEQYF. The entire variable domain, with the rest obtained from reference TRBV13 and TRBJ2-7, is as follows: AAGVIQSPRHLIKEKRETATLKCYPIPRHDTVYWYQQGPGQDPQFLISFYEKMQSDKGSIPDRFSAQQFSDYHSELNMSSLELGDSALYFCASSPRRPSVEQYFGPGTRLTVT.